Reported below is one T cell receptor (beta chain). The target antigen is unknown. The entry originates in a study of beta chain features in type 1 diabetes. Study-wide findings and caveats: TCRB CDR3 length was moderately but significantly reduced in all four CD4+ subsets of Type 1 diabetes patients.

The entirety of the isolated RNA underwent reverse transcription, so expressed TCRB transcripts were sequenced. Data came from immunoSEQ multiplex PCR; TCRdb stores just in-frame clones and leaves some out. The sample lists fewer than 350,000 clones; about 15% were seen once. The TCR originated in a young man with type 1 diabetes. Sequences were obtained from naive CD4+ T cells from blood.

For the CDR3, the DNA is TGTGCCAGCAGGGGGGGACTAGCGGGCCGAACGCAGTATTTT. Translating it yields CASRGGLAGRTQYF. The chain recombines TRBV28 with TRBJ2-3, with 12 positions matching TRBD2. V gave up 6 bases and J gave up 9 bases; unmatched junction bases: 7. The CDR3 is 14 residues long. The germline V gene has CDR1 MDHEN and CDR2 SYDVKM.